Below, 20 T cell receptor beta chains from the same sample are listed, as sequenced in a study of Graves' ophthalmopathy and Graves' hyperthyroidism. Transcripts of RNA were the source for amplifying TCR beta CDR3 regions. First-round RT-PCR relied on HTBI primers, and a second-round multiplex PCR came next. TCRdb re-called the multiplex PCR reads with MiXCR, one entry per CDR3 protein. The table shows under 250,000 distinct CDR3 sequences, with just under 30% occurring only once. Sequences were obtained from peripheral blood. These receptors were taken from a man aged 50 to 59 with Graves' ophthalmopathy.

The rearrangement joins TRBV29-1 to TRBJ1-1; tentative D call: TRBD1 (5 bases). Germline CDR1 is SQVTM and CDR2 is ANQGSEA. CDR3 length: 12 residues. V gave up 7 bases and J gave up 3 bases, with 12 bases separating them. The CDR3 nucleotides are TGCAGCGCTACCGCGGGGGACACTGAAGCTTTCTTT. Translated, it gives CSATAGDTEAFF.

The chain is built from TRBV12-3 or TRBV12-4 and TRBJ2-7, with D possibly matching TRBD1 (6 bases). This CDR3 contains 15 residues. The ends were cut back, 3 bases at V and 5 bases at J, with 17 bases in the middle. CDR3 bases: TGTGCCAGCAGTTTTTCAGGGACATCGTTCGACGAGCAGTACTTC. Translation: CASSFSGTSFDEQYF.

This clonotype was found many times. V and J are TRBV12-3 or TRBV12-4 and TRBJ2-2; TRBD1 matches 9 bases. With 5 bases clipped from V and 2 bases from J, the junction kept 15 bases outside the gene matches. This CDR3 has 19 residues. The DNA of the CDR3 is TGTGCCAGCAGTCTAGTACCGGGACAGGGTCGGACAAACACCGGGGAGCTGTTTTTT. This codes for CASSLVPGQGRTNTGELFF.

In its sample, this clonotype was seen many times. This sequence joins TRBV28 and TRBJ2-7; D is undetermined. Germline V gene data show CDR1 as MDHEN and CDR2 as SYDVKM. Trimming left V 4 bases short and J 6 bases short, with 19 bases between. The CDR3 is made up of 15 amino acids. In nucleotides, the CDR3 is TGTGCCAGCAGTTCCCTCGCTGGGGTAAGAGGCGAGCAGTACTTC. Its translation: CASSSLAGVRGEQYF.

This clonotype was observed many times. The rearrangement uses TRBV11-3 and TRBJ1-1; possibly TRBD1 for D (6 bases). Germline CDR1 reads SGHNT; CDR2 reads YENEEA. V lost 8 bases to trimming and J lost 5 bases, with 15 bases between them. The CDR3 consists of 13 residues. CDR3 region: CASGKTRGTEAFF. CDR3 DNA: TGTGCCAGCGGGAAGACAAGGGGGACTGAAGCTTTCTTT.

This clonotype showed up many times. V gene TRBV6-2 or TRBV6-3 combines with J gene TRBJ2-7, with no clear D. The length of the CDR3 is 15 residues. Germline CDR1 is MNHEY and CDR2 is SVGEGT. Trimming removed 0 bases at V and 0 bases at J, with 9 bases between. The CDR3 DNA is TGTGCCAGCAGTTACTCGGCTCTCAACTCCTACGAGCAGTACTTC. Encoded protein: CASSYSALNSYEQYF.

This clonotype was seen a few times. CDR3 in DNA: TGTGCCAGCAGTTCTACCTCCCTGGGGATAGTCTATGGCTACACCTTC. Translated: CASSSTSLGIVYGYTF. The chain is built from TRBV28 and TRBJ1-2; the D is unclear. Germline CDR1 is MDHEN and CDR2 is SYDVKM. The CDR3 has 16 amino acids. Deletions cut 4 bases from V and 4 bases from J, with 19 bases between.

This chain joins TRBV24-1 and TRBJ2-7; D gene unclear. This CDR3 region has 11 residues. With 0 bases removed from V and 7 bases from J, the gap between germline ends came to 3 bases. CDR1 is KGHDR and CDR2 is SFDVKD in the germline V gene. The CDR3 DNA is TGTGCCACCAGTGATTTGAGGGAGCAGTACTTC. Amino acids: CATSDLREQYF.

The V gene is TRBV7-8, the J gene TRBJ1-2; D may be TRBD1 (5 bases). CDR3 size: 17 residues. V lost 5 bases to trimming and J lost 4 bases, with 23 bases between them. CDR1 and CDR2 (germline): SGHVS, FQNEAQ. The CDR3 region has the DNA TGTGCCAGCAGCCAGGACGGCGTAACAGGAACTAGCTATGGCTACACCTTC. Amino acid sequence: CASSQDGVTGTSYGYTF.

This clonotype was picked up many times. CDR3 in amino acids: CSARAVSEQYF. The CDR3 region has the DNA TGCAGTGCTAGAGCAGTTTCCGAGCAGTACTTC. This sequence joins TRBV20-1 and TRBJ2-7; no definite D call. The germline V gene encodes CDR1 DFQATT and CDR2 SNEGSKA (reference sequence). The CDR3 sequence is 11 residues long. Trimming shortened V by 1 base and J by 6 bases, and 7 bases separated the two germline ends.

This clonotype was seen at least ten times. This chain uses TRBV19 with TRBJ2-5; 8 nucleotides align to TRBD1. Trimming removed 4 bases from V and 5 bases from J; junction bases left unmatched: 3. The CDR3 extends over 13 amino acids. CDR1 is LNHDA, CDR2 SQIVND, per germline (reference sequence). The CDR3, as DNA: TGTGCCAGTAGTACAGGGGGCCGGGAGACCCAGTACTTC. Protein: CASSTGGRETQYF.

The rearrangement uses TRBV28 and TRBJ1-1, with 8 bases that match TRBD1. Germline V gives CDR1 MDHEN, CDR2 SYDVKM. J lost 5 bases, V lost 1 base, and 3 bases had no gene match. The length of the CDR3 is 14 residues. The CDR3 DNA follows: TGTGCCAGCAGTTTATTCAGGGGGCGGACTGAAGCTTTCTTT. Encoded protein: CASSLFRGRTEAFF. The full variable domain, with the rest looked up from reference TRBV28 and TRBJ1-1, is DVKVTQSSRYLVKRTGEKVFLECVQDMDHENMFWYRQDPGLGLRLIYFSYDVKMKEKGDIPEGYSVSREKKERFSLILESASTNQTSMYLCASSLFRGRTEAFFGQGTRLTVV.

This clonotype appeared many times. V and J are TRBV6-2 or TRBV6-3 and TRBJ1-1, with D tentatively TRBD1 (6 bases). Germline CDR1 and CDR2: MNHEY and SVGEGT. The CDR3 totals 15 residues. Deletions cut 6 bases from V and 5 bases from J, with 19 bases between. The CDR3 sequence is CASRPMSRGGTEAFF. The CDR3 DNA follows: TGTGCCAGCAGGCCCATGTCCAGGGGTGGGACTGAAGCTTTCTTT.

In its sample, this clonotype was seen many times. This chain links TRBV13 with TRBJ2-7; D uncertain. CDR1 PRHDT and CDR2 FYEKMQ come from the germline V gene (reference sequence). The CDR3 has 17 residues. The V end lost 8 bases, the J end lost 1 base, and 24 bases lay between the germline ends. For the CDR3, the DNA is TGTGCCAGCGGCACCCTTCCTGGGTCGAGCCCGTCCTACGAGCAGTACTTC. It translates to CASGTLPGSSPSYEQYF.

The J gene is TRBJ1-3, the V gene TRBV11-2; D not resolved. Trimming shortened V by 5 bases and J by 0 bases, and 14 bases separated the two germline ends. The CDR3 length is 16 residues. The germline V gene encodes CDR1 SGHAT and CDR2 FQNNGV. The CDR3 loop is CASSTAPRGSGNTIYF. The CDR3 DNA follows: TGTGCCAGCAGCACAGCCCCAAGAGGCTCTGGAAACACCATATATTTT.

This clonotype was recorded at least ten times. This chain joins TRBV7-9 and TRBJ2-5; D might be TRBD2 (6 bases). Germline loops: CDR1 SEHNR, CDR2 FQNEAQ (reference sequence). Trimming stripped 6 bases from V and 5 bases from J, with 19 bases between. The CDR3 totals 15 residues. This CDR3 is CASSPDAGRVETQYF. Written as DNA, the CDR3 is TGTGCCAGCAGTCCCGACGCGGGAAGGGTGGAGACCCAGTACTTC.

This clonotype has a count of ten or more. V usage is TRBV30 and J usage is TRBJ1-1; 8 bases fit TRBD1. J gave up 5 bases and V 4 bases, and 3 bases lay outside the gene matches. CDR3 size: 12 residues. Per germline, CDR1 GTSNPN and CDR2 SVGIG (reference sequence). CDR3 amino acids: CAWTRDRTEAFF. The CDR3 DNA follows: TGTGCCTGGACACGGGACAGGACTGAAGCTTTCTTT.

The chain is built from TRBV11-1 and TRBJ2-7; D may be TRBD1 (5 bases). The germline V gene has CDR1 SGHAT and CDR2 FQDESV (reference sequence). The V gene lost 0 bases and the J gene lost 2 bases, with 17 bases spanning the gap. This CDR3 contains 17 residues. CDR3 sequence: CASSLALRQGLTYEQYF. CDR3 DNA: TGTGCCAGCAGCTTAGCGCTGCGGCAGGGCCTTACCTACGAGCAGTACTTC.

This clonotype was found many times. V and J are TRBV19 and TRBJ1-1, with D possibly TRBD1 on 5 matching bases. Germline CDR1 is LNHDA and CDR2 is SQIVND (reference sequence). Trimming cost V 3 bases and J 0 bases, with 11 bases left between them. The CDR3 totals 15 residues. The CDR3 protein is CASSMAPGLNTEAFF. In nucleotides, the CDR3 is TGTGCCAGTAGTATGGCCCCGGGACTGAACACTGAAGCTTTCTTT.

This clonotype has at least ten counts. The chain recombines TRBV7-3 with TRBJ1-2; D is perhaps TRBD1 (6 bases). Trimming took off 4 bases at V and 8 bases at J, with 14 bases between the two ends. The CDR3 is 13 amino acids. Per the germline V gene, CDR1 is SGHTA and CDR2 is FQGTGA. The CDR3 reads CASSSRSGAGYTF. The CDR3 DNA reads TGTGCCAGCAGCTCACGGTCGGGGGCGGGCTACACCTTC.